The 28 T cell receptor beta chains presented below share a single source sample, sequenced in a study of radiotherapy plus CTLA-4 blockade in lung cancer. Profiled with immunoSEQ multiplex PCR; TCRdb holds only in-frame clones, not every one. Counted here are tens of thousands of clones, around 79% occurring once; the ten biggest clones make up 7% to 9.5%. Sequenced material: peripheral blood, taken from a patient treated with radiotherapy plus ipilimumab. The receptor set was obtained from a human donor with non-small cell lung cancer who had stable disease on radiotherapy plus ipilimumab.

The rearrangement joins TRBV5-1 to TRBJ2-5, with TRBD2 as a possible D gene (5 bases). V dropped 0 bases and J dropped 5 bases, with 11 bases sitting between them. CDR3 length equals 14 residues. The germline CDR1 and CDR2 sequences are SGHRS and YFSETQ. The CDR3 spells CASSLGRLWETQYF. The CDR3 DNA is TGCGCCAGCAGCTTGGGACGACTATGGGAGACCCAGTACTTC.

The DNA of the CDR3 is TGCGCCAGCAGCTTGGGAGGGGGAATCCGACTAACTGAAGCTTTCTTT. Protein product: CASSLGGGIRLTEAFF. V is TRBV5-1 and J is TRBJ1-1; possible D gene TRBD1, 6 bases. Germline CDR1 is SGHRS and CDR2 is YFSETQ. V was clipped by 0 bases and J by 5 bases, with 17 bases between them. The CDR3 is 16 amino acids.

The chain is built from TRBV2 and TRBJ1-1; D might be TRBD1 (5 bases). The CDR3 loop spans 13 amino acids. Germline V gene sequence: CDR1 SNHLY, CDR2 FYNNEI. Trimming stripped 4 bases from V and 7 bases from J, with 13 bases between. DNA of the CDR3: TGTGCCAGCAGTGGTGGGGGGGTGGATGAAGCTTTCTTT. This encodes CASSGGGVDEAFF.

In this sample, this clone turned up a few times. J is TRBJ2-2 and V is TRBV7-9, with 13 bases matching TRBD2. V trimming: 5 bases; J trimming: 4 bases; junction bases outside the gene matches: 10. The CDR3 has 18 amino acids. Germline V lookup: CDR1 SEHNR, CDR2 FQNEAQ (reference sequence). CDR3 DNA: TGTGCCAGCAGCCCCACTAGCGGGGGGGCCGCGGGCACCGGGGAGCTGTTTTTT. Translating gives CASSPTSGGAAGTGELFF.

The chain couples TRBV6-1 to TRBJ1-5, with a tentative D call TRBD1 (6 bases). V was trimmed by 0 bases and J by 6 bases, leaving 12 bases between them. Germline V gives CDR1 MNHNS, CDR2 SASEGT. This CDR3 contains 15 residues. Written as DNA, the CDR3 is TGTGCCAGCAGTGAAGCCAGGACAGTCGGTCAGCCCCAGCATTTT. It encodes CASSEARTVGQPQHF.

The chain joins TRBV19 to TRBJ2-4; 10 bases line up with TRBD1. The CDR3 runs to 14 residues. Germline CDR1 is LNHDA and CDR2 is SQIVND (reference sequence). The V segment lost 3 bases and the J segment 8 bases; nucleotides outside the gene matches: 4. The DNA for the CDR3 is TGTGCCAGTAGTATCTGGGACAGGGGTGACATTCAGTACTTC. It yields the protein CASSIWDRGDIQYF.

V usage is TRBV28 and J usage is TRBJ1-1; D ambiguous. Trimming cost V 6 bases and J 0 bases, with 17 bases left between them. The CDR3 contains 16 residues. From germline, CDR1 is MDHEN and CDR2 SYDVKM. CDR3 amino acids: CASSPVVGNMNTEAFF. The DNA for the CDR3 is TGTGCCAGCAGCCCAGTTGTAGGGAACATGAACACTGAAGCTTTCTTT.

This clone counts as medium-sized (0.01 to 0.1%). The chain joins TRBV10-3 to TRBJ1-6; D call uncertain. The CDR3 covers 14 residues. With 3 bases removed from V and 7 bases from J, the gap between germline ends came to 10 bases. The germline V gene encodes CDR1 ENHRY and CDR2 SYGVKD. The CDR3 sequence is CAISERNPNSPLHF. The CDR3 DNA follows: TGTGCCATCAGTGAACGGAACCCCAATTCACCCCTCCACTTT.

The chain carries TRBV4-2 and TRBJ2-1; 8 nucleotides align to TRBD2. After removal of 0 bases from V and 5 bases from J, the junction contained 12 bases not matched to a gene. The germline CDR1 and CDR2 sequences are LGHNA and YNFKEQ. This CDR3 is 18 amino acids long. The chain's CDR3 is CASSQEEGSAGGNNEQFF. The CDR3 coding sequence is TGTGCCAGCAGCCAAGAGGAAGGTTCGGCGGGGGGAAACAATGAGCAGTTCTTC.

The table lists this clone with a count of one. The chain combines TRBV7-2 with TRBJ1-2; 8 nucleotides match TRBD1. Germline CDR1 SGHTA, CDR2 FQGNSA. Trimming cost V 6 bases and J 5 bases; bases outside gene matches: 2. This CDR3 is built from 12 residues. In DNA form, the CDR3 reads TGTGCCAGCAGTCGACAGGGGTATGGCTACACCTTC. It specifies CASSRQGYGYTF.

The chain employs TRBV13 and TRBJ1-1; D is undetermined. The germline V gene encodes CDR1 PRHDT and CDR2 FYEKMQ (reference sequence). V was trimmed by 2 bases and J by 0 bases, leaving 7 bases between them. There are 14 residues in the CDR3. CDR3 in DNA: TGTGCCAGCAGCTTATTTTACCTGAACACTGAAGCTTTCTTT. Amino acids: CASSLFYLNTEAFF.

The chain employs TRBV4-1 and TRBJ1-2; D ambiguous. Germline-derived CDR1 and CDR2 are MGHRA and YSYEKL. The CDR3 contains 16 residues. Trimming removed 2 bases at V and 8 bases at J, with 21 bases between. The CDR3 sequence: CASSQITLTTSRGYTF. Written as DNA, the CDR3 is TGCGCCAGCAGCCAAATCACTCTGACGACCAGTCGGGGCTACACCTTC.

The V gene is TRBV25-1, the J gene TRBJ1-1; the D is unclear. This CDR3 has 13 amino acids. Deletions cut 1 base from V and 4 bases from J, with 7 bases between. Germline V gene data show CDR1 as MGHDK and CDR2 as SYGVNS. CDR3 sequence reads: CASSELGSTEAFF. The CDR3 DNA sequence: TGTGCCAGCAGTGAATTAGGGTCCACTGAAGCTTTCTTT.

The chain couples TRBV7-8 to TRBJ1-4, with 8 bases fitting TRBD1. CDR1 and CDR2 from the germline V gene are SGHVS and FQNEAQ. This CDR3 has 15 residues. V trimming: 2 bases; J trimming: 8 bases; junction bases outside the gene matches: 7. The CDR3 bases are TGTGCCAGCAGCTTAAGACAGGGGCGTATGGAAAAACTGTTTTTT. Its protein is CASSLRQGRMEKLFF.

The chain is built from TRBV2 and TRBJ2-4; D gene ambiguous. This CDR3 is built from 13 residues. CDR1 and CDR2 from the germline V gene are SNHLY and FYNNEI. V was shortened by 4 bases and J by 1 base, with 5 bases between the two germline ends. In nucleotides, the CDR3 is TGTGCCAGCAGTGGGCTGGCCAAAAACATTCAGTACTTC. Translating gives CASSGLAKNIQYF.

On this clone: Germline and junction disagree at one end, which may indicate a read error. The chain joins TRBV5-1 to TRBJ1-6; tentative D call: TRBD1 (5 bases). The CDR3 loop spans 15 amino acids. Looked up from germline, CDR1 is SGHRS and CDR2 is YFSETQ. In DNA, the CDR3 is TGTGCCAGCAGCTTGACAGTCTCCTATAATTCACCCCTCCACTTT. This translates into CASSLTVSYNSPLHF.

The chain employs TRBV30 and TRBJ1-5; no firm D call. Per the germline V gene, CDR1 is GTSNPN and CDR2 is SVGIG (reference sequence). The V and J ends lost 6 bases and 9 bases respectively, with 9 bases between them. The CDR3 is 10 amino acids. In DNA form, the CDR3 reads TGTGCCTGCGGGATGGGGCCCCAGCATTTT. This sequence encodes CACGMGPQHF.

This clone was detected only a few times. The genes are TRBV6-1 and TRBJ2-2; D is uncertain. Per the germline V gene, CDR1 is MNHNS and CDR2 is SASEGT. V was trimmed by 2 bases and J by 6 bases, leaving 7 bases between them. This CDR3 has 13 amino acids. The CDR3 loop reads CASSEWGAGELFF. The CDR3 DNA follows: TGTGCCAGCAGTGAATGGGGTGCCGGGGAGCTGTTTTTT.

The chain couples TRBV9 to TRBJ2-2; 11 nucleotides line up with TRBD1. Germline trimming cut 3 bases from V and 6 bases from J; bases unmatched to any gene: 4. CDR1 is SGDLS and CDR2 is YYNGEE in the germline V gene. The CDR3 totals 15 residues. CDR3 protein: CASSAGQGDSGELFF. CDR3 sequence (DNA): TGTGCCAGCAGCGCGGGACAGGGGGATTCCGGGGAGCTGTTTTTT.

The chain joins TRBV18 to TRBJ1-4; the match to TRBD1 covers 7 bases. The CDR3 has 15 amino acids. Germline CDR1 and CDR2: KGHSH and LQKENI. After removal of 3 bases from V and 7 bases from J, the junction contained 8 bases not matched to a gene. In DNA form, the CDR3 reads TGTGCCAGCTCACCTGCGACAGGGAGAAGTGAAAAACTGTTTTTT. It is translated as CASSPATGRSEKLFF.

The chain has TRBV2 and TRBJ2-7; D ambiguous. V lost 4 bases, J lost 3 bases, and 7 bases lay in between. This CDR3 region has 12 residues. CDR1 and CDR2 from the germline V gene are SNHLY and FYNNEI. The CDR3 DNA reads TGTGCCAGCAGTGGAAACAGCTACGAGCAGTACGTC. Protein: CASSGNSYEQYV.

The chain combines TRBV19 with TRBJ1-2, with D possibly matching TRBD1 (5 bases). With 7 bases removed from V and 4 bases from J, the gap between germline ends came to 16 bases. Germline V gives CDR1 LNHDA, CDR2 SQIVND (reference sequence). This CDR3 spans 14 amino acids. Here the CDR3 DNA reads TGTGCCAGTACGGAAGAGGGACGGGTCTATGGCTACACCTTC. This encodes CASTEEGRVYGYTF.

The V call is TRBV10-2, the J call TRBJ1-1; D unresolved. V lost 0 bases to trimming and J lost 0 bases, with 8 bases between them. This CDR3 has 15 residues. Germline CDR1 is WSHSY and CDR2 is SAAADI. CDR3 protein: CASSESKQMNTEAFF. CDR3 in DNA: TGCGCCAGCAGTGAGTCGAAACAGATGAACACTGAAGCTTTCTTT.

The CDR3 loop reads CASSRQGAYYGYTF. CDR3 DNA sequence: TGTGCCAGCAGCCGACAGGGGGCGTATTATGGCTACACCTTC. The genes are TRBV5-6 and TRBJ1-2; TRBD1 aligns across 10 bases. V shed 4 bases, J shed 5 bases, and the junction held 5 bases outside the gene matches. The CDR3 extends over 14 amino acids. CDR1 and CDR2 from the germline V gene are SGHDT and YYEEEE.

V gene TRBV5-5 combines with J gene TRBJ1-1; the D is unclear. The CDR3 length is 13 residues. V was clipped by 4 bases and J by 0 bases, with 7 bases between them. Germline V lookup: CDR1 SGHKS, CDR2 YYEKEE (reference sequence). CDR3 region: CASSPGMNTEAFF. The CDR3, as DNA: TGTGCCAGCAGCCCCGGGATGAACACTGAAGCTTTCTTT.

This clone was seen more than once but under ten times. This rearrangement joins TRBV4-1 to TRBJ2-7, with D possibly TRBD1 on 6 matching bases. The length of the CDR3 is 15 residues. Germline V CDR1 and CDR2: MGHRA, YSYEKL. The V gene lost 1 base and the J gene lost 4 bases, with 14 bases spanning the gap. CDR3 coding DNA: TGCGCCAGCAGCCAAGCGCTGCAGGGGAAATACGAGCAGTACGTC. Translation gives CASSQALQGKYEQYV.

CDR3 region: CASGWTRRETQYF. CDR3 nucleotide sequence: TGTGCCAGCGGCTGGACAAGGCGGGAGACCCAGTACTTC. The genes are TRBV27 and TRBJ2-5; D is possibly TRBD1 (5 bases). This CDR3 is built from 13 residues. The germline V gene has CDR1 MNHEY and CDR2 SMNVEV (reference sequence). The V end lost 8 bases, the J end lost 5 bases, and 15 bases lay between the germline ends.

V is TRBV5-4 and J is TRBJ1-2; D gene uncertain. Looked up from germline, CDR1 is SGHNT and CDR2 is YYREEE (reference sequence). The CDR3 runs 12 residues. Trimming left V 0 bases short and J 7 bases short, with 7 bases between. CDR3 sequence: CASSLGGFGYTF. The DNA of the CDR3 is TGTGCCAGCAGCTTGGGAGGATTTGGCTACACCTTC.